The sequence of this T cell receptor (beta chain) was determined in a study of blood T cell repertoires in COVID-19. Across the study: From the United States, Italy and Spain came samples of acute and convalescent COVID-19. PBMCs, B-cell-depleted T cells, or T cells provided the cDNA or gDNA that made up the material.

Seattle cases were enrolled at active infection and followed longitudinally. The authors' processing: Reference gene primer amplification in the assay estimated nucleated cell counts. Profiling relied on immunoSEQ multiplex PCR, and the TCRdb table lists in-frame clones only, not all of them. That table is the source of V, J and clone size, and D and trimming were worked out from the DNA. The table shows 250,000 to 300,000 clones, with approximately 89% occurring only once. This clone has more than one count but fewer than ten. The sample was peripheral blood. The receptor comes from a woman in her 30s with COVID-19, enrolled during active disease.

CDR3 in amino acids: CASRGDRVAGNTIYF. Here the CDR3 DNA reads TGTGCCAGCAGAGGTGACAGGGTCGCAGGAAACACCATATATTTT. J is TRBJ1-3 and V is TRBV7-9; 7 bases line up with TRBD1. The V gene's germline CDR1 is SEHNR and CDR2 FQNEAQ (reference sequence). There are 15 residues in the CDR3. Trimming removed 6 bases from V and 4 bases from J; junction bases left unmatched: 9.